This is a list of T cell receptor beta chains from one sample in a study of spatial heterogeneity in lung cancer. MiXCR, run by TCRdb on the 5' RACE reads, gives a single entry per CDR3 protein. Of under 75,000 distinct CDR3 sequences listed, 10% to 15% are singletons. This specimen consisted of PBMCs, obtained at surgery. These receptors all come from a male donor with early-stage non-small cell lung cancer. Both conserved end residues are part of each CDR3. The order of the fields is clone size, D gene, V gene, J gene, CDR3 DNA, CDR3 protein. D genes are given only for firm matches. The size field is filled for only some rows; it gives once, few, many or a size class.

>NA|TRBD1|TRBV6-1|TRBJ1-1
TGTGCCAGCAGTGCTCTGACAGGGGGCGAAGCTTTCTTT
CASSALTGGEAFF
>few|NA|TRBV4-2|TRBJ1-4
TGTGCCAGCAGCCAAGGGACAAGTTCTGAAAAACTGTTTTTT
CASSQGTSSEKLFF
>many|TRBD1|TRBV29-1|TRBJ2-1
TGCAGCGTGTCACAGGGGGGAGGTATTGAGCAGTTCTTC
CSVSQGGGIEQFF
>NA|TRBD2|TRBV20-1|TRBJ2-1
TGCACCATGGGGGGAGCGGGAGGGATTGGGGATGAGCAGTTCTTC
CTMGGAGGIGDEQFF
>once|NA|TRBV9|TRBJ2-7
TGTGCCAGCAGCGTAGGGAGGGACCCCTTCCTGGAGCAGTACTTC
CASSVGRDPFLEQYF
>few|TRBD2|TRBV4-1|TRBJ2-7
TGCGCCAGCAGTTGGACTAGCGGGGGAGTTTACGAGCAGTACTTC
CASSWTSGGVYEQYF
>NA|NA|TRBV30|TRBJ1-1
TGTGCCTGGAGTTTCGGGGGCAACACTGAAGCTTTCTTT
CAWSFGGNTEAFF
>few|TRBD2|TRBV25-1|TRBJ2-1
TGTGCCACCTGGGAGGGGGAGCAGTTCTTC
CATWEGEQFF
>many|NA|TRBV7-2|TRBJ2-5
TGTGCCAGCAGCCCCATTGGGAACCAAGAGACCCAGTACTTC
CASSPIGNQETQYF
>NA|TRBD1|TRBV24-1|TRBJ2-2
TGTGCCACCAGTGATTTGCCCATACTCCGACAGGGTGCGAACACCGGGGAGCTGTTTTTT
CATSDLPILRQGANTGELFF
>many|NA|TRBV12-3/TRBV12-4|TRBJ2-1
TGTGCCAGCAGTCCCGGAGGGGAGCAGTTCTTC
CASSPGGEQFF
>NA|TRBD2|TRBV6-1|TRBJ2-1
TGTGCCAGCAGTCGCCAGCGGGAGCACAATGGGCAGTTCTTC
CASSRQREHNGQFF
>NA|NA|TRBV30|TRBJ2-2
TGTGCCTGGAGTTTTTTCGCCGGGGAGCTGTTTTTT
CAWSFFAGELFF
>NA|NA|TRBV6-5|TRBJ1-2
TGTGCCAGCAGTTACTCCGTAGGGGCCGGCTACACCTTC
CASSYSVGAGYTF
>NA|NA|TRBV11-2|TRBJ2-2
TGTGCCAGCAGCTTATCGGGGTCCGGGGAGCTGTTTTTT
CASSLSGSGELFF
>many|TRBD1|TRBV7-9|TRBJ1-1
TGTGCCAGCAGCTCAGCGGACAGGGGGAAGGCTTTCTTT
CASSSADRGKAFF
>few|NA|TRBV7-8|TRBJ2-7
TGTGCCAGCAGCTTAGGGCAGAGCCCCACCTACGAGCAGTACTTC
CASSLGQSPTYEQYF
>many|NA|TRBV9|TRBJ1-1
TGTGCCAGCAGCGTGGGGAGGGCCACTGAAGCTTTCTTT
CASSVGRATEAFF
>few|NA|TRBV18|TRBJ1-1
TGTGCCAGCTCACCACCAGGGACACTTCAGCTCGGGCACAGGTTAGCTTTCTTT
CASSPPGTLQLGHRLAFF
>few|TRBD1|TRBV29-1|TRBJ2-1
TGCAGCGTCGGGACAGGGGGCTACAATGAGCAGTTCTTC
CSVGTGGYNEQFF
>NA|NA|TRBV19|TRBJ2-7
TGTGCCAGTAGTATGAGGGGCCCCTACGAGCAGTACTTC
CASSMRGPYEQYF
>NA|TRBD2|TRBV29-1|TRBJ2-5
TGCAGCTCGACTAGCGGGGGGGAGACCCAGTACTTC
CSSTSGGETQYF
>few|TRBD2|TRBV7-8|TRBJ2-3
TGTGCCAGCAGCTTGACTAGCGGAGGTGGGCAGGATACGCAGTATTTT
CASSLTSGGGQDTQYF
>few|NA|TRBV19|TRBJ2-7
TGTGCCAGTAGTGAATACAGGGGAGGCGAGCAGTACTTC
CASSEYRGGEQYF
>many|TRBD2|TRBV5-6|TRBJ2-1
TGTGCCAGCAGCCAGAACGCCGGGACTAGCGGGAGATACAATGAGCAGTTCTTC
CASSQNAGTSGRYNEQFF
>once|TRBD2|TRBV5-1|TRBJ2-2
TGCGCCAGCAGCCTTCAGACTAGCGGGATTAACACCGGGGAGCTGTTTTTT
CASSLQTSGINTGELFF
>NA|NA|TRBV2|TRBJ1-5
TGTGCCAGCAGTTTCAACAGGGACAATCAGCCCCAGCATTTT
CASSFNRDNQPQHF
>NA|TRBD1|TRBV6-2/TRBV6-3|TRBJ1-5
TGTGCCAGCAGTAAGACAGGGGGTCGACAGCCCCAGCATTTT
CASSKTGGRQPQHF
>NA|NA|TRBV7-6|TRBJ2-1
TGTGCCAGCAAGGGACGAGGGGGACTTTTCAATGAGCAGTTCTTC
CASKGRGGLFNEQFF
>NA|TRBD2|TRBV5-4|TRBJ2-1
TGTGCCAGCGGGCGGGAGATATCCTACAATGAGCAGTTCTTC
CASGREISYNEQFF
>NA|NA|TRBV29-1|TRBJ1-5
TGCAGCGTTGAAGTGGGGGGGGTTAATCAGCCCCAGCATTTT
CSVEVGGVNQPQHF
>NA|TRBD1|TRBV12-3/TRBV12-4|TRBJ1-1
TGTGCCAGCAGCCGTTTGGTGACAGGGAGAAGAAACACTGAAGCTTTCTTT
CASSRLVTGRRNTEAFF
>many|NA|TRBV15|TRBJ1-1
TGTGCCACCAGCCTTAGGAGCGCCAACACTGAAGCTTTCTTT
CATSLRSANTEAFF
>NA|NA|TRBV20-1|TRBJ1-2
TGCAGTGCTAGAGAGAACTATGGCTACACCTTC
CSARENYGYTF
>NA|TRBD1|TRBV30|TRBJ1-4
TGTGCCTGGAGAGACAGGGGGCTGGAAAAACTGTTTTTT
CAWRDRGLEKLFF
>NA|TRBD1|TRBV7-3|TRBJ1-1
TGTGCCAGCAGCCCTGGGACAGGGGGCTCTGAAGCTTTCTTT
CASSPGTGGSEAFF
>NA|NA|TRBV7-9|TRBJ2-7
TGTGCCAGCAGCTTAATAGCAAGGGAGCAGTACTTC
CASSLIAREQYF
>many|NA|TRBV6-6|TRBJ2-7
TGTGCCAGCGCCCGGGGTGCCTCCTACGAGCAGTACTTC
CASARGASYEQYF
>many|NA|TRBV20-1|TRBJ1-2
TGCAGTGCTAGAGATTTAGGGAGCGGCTACACCTTC
CSARDLGSGYTF
>NA|NA|TRBV29-1|TRBJ1-2
TGCAGCGTCCTAACCGAAATCTATGGCTACACCTTC
CSVLTEIYGYTF
>NA|TRBD1|TRBV10-2|TRBJ1-5
TGCGCCAGCACGGGACAGGCGGTTGGAGGCAATCAGCCCCAGCATTTT
CASTGQAVGGNQPQHF
>medium-sized|TRBD1|TRBV12-3/TRBV12-4|TRBJ2-3
TGTGCCAGCAGTTTGGGGACAGATACAGATACGCAGTATTTT
CASSLGTDTDTQYF
>few|TRBD1|TRBV6-1|TRBJ2-7
TGTGCCAGCAGTTCCCAGGGACAGGGGTTCCACGAGCAGTACTTC
CASSSQGQGFHEQYF
>NA|TRBD1|TRBV7-2|TRBJ2-5
TGTGCCAGCAGCTCCGGGACAGGGGGACGCGAGACCCAGTACTTC
CASSSGTGGRETQYF
>many|NA|TRBV29-1|TRBJ1-1
TGCAGCGTTGTACCCCCGAAGGGCACTGAAGCTTTCTTT
CSVVPPKGTEAFF
>few|NA|TRBV10-3|TRBJ1-1
TGTGCCATCAGTGACCAAAAATACACTGAAGCTTTCTTT
CAISDQKYTEAFF
>many|NA|TRBV29-1|TRBJ2-7
TGCAGCGTTGAAGTGGTAGGGGAGGACGAGCAGTACTTC
CSVEVVGEDEQYF
>few|NA|TRBV30|TRBJ1-6
TGTGCCTGGACCATCGGTGGAGCTGATTCACCCCTCCACTTT
CAWTIGGADSPLHF
>many|TRBD1|TRBV3-1|TRBJ1-1
TGTGCCAGCAGCCAATTTGCAGGGGGGGACGCTTTCTTT
CASSQFAGGDAFF
>few|TRBD1|TRBV29-1|TRBJ1-2
TGCAGCGTTGCGCCAGGGGGAAGTGGCTACACCTTC
CSVAPGGSGYTF
>few|NA|TRBV7-9|TRBJ2-2
TGTGCCAGCAGCTTAGTGCAGGGTAGCTCAATTGACACCGGGGAGCTGTTTTTT
CASSLVQGSSIDTGELFF
>NA|NA|TRBV2|TRBJ2-2
TGTGCCAGCAGTCTTCCCGGCGGATCCACCGGGGAGCTGTTTTTT
CASSLPGGSTGELFF
>NA|NA|TRBV5-1|TRBJ1-5
TGCGCCAGCAGCAAAGACGGGGGCGGCAATCAGCCCCAGCATTTT
CASSKDGGGNQPQHF